The clone carrying this T cell receptor beta chain appeared a few times. Specified time point: patch test 1, 2 weeks after DPC sensitization. Treatment given: therapeutic diphenylcyclopropenone sensitization with weekly scalp DPC. This sample was taken from a study of human T cells and chemical hapten exposure. Background on the study: Across the whole study, which lasted approximately 5.5 months, patients were given diphenylcyclopropenone on the scalp once a week. Patch tests put 0.01% DPC on the upper back, read at 6 days.

V lost 2 bases, J lost 3 bases, and 9 bases lay in between. This CDR3 has 14 residues. From germline, CDR1 is SGHVS and CDR2 FQNEAQ. Using its own MiXCR run on the RACE reads, TCRdb lists one record per CDR3 protein. The repertoire consists of some 380,000 distinct CDR3 sequences, with around 4.8% occurring once and the leading ten covering roughly 2.4%. The source was whole blood, collected in connection with sensitization to the hapten diphenylcyclopropenone (DPC). V is TRBV7-8 and J is TRBJ2-3; D is undetermined. This clonotype was sampled from a woman in her 50s with alopecia areata. Some clones in this sample may be carry-over from other donors' samples. The CDR3: CASSLNSVTDTQYF. The CDR3 bases are TGTGCCAGCAGCTTAAATTCCGTGACAGATACGCAGTATTTT.